Below are 2 T cell receptor beta chains sequenced from a single sample in a study of cytomegalovirus exposure and HLA in healthy donors. Vbeta (60) and Jbeta (13) primers were used in the PCR. Sequencing was performed with immunoSEQ multiplex PCR; in TCRdb, only in-frame clones are kept and a portion is missing. The sample records over 150,000 clones, approximately 80% being singletons. Material for sequencing was PBMCs. The receptors were gathered from a woman between 40 and 50 years old in good health and CMV-seronegative.

The V gene is TRBV25-1, the J gene TRBJ2-1; 8 nucleotides line up with TRBD1. Unmatched junction bases numbered 3, after V lost 7 bases and J lost 7 bases. Germline CDR1 MGHDK, CDR2 SYGVNS. The CDR3 consists of 12 residues. For the CDR3, the DNA is TGTGCCAGCAACCGGACAGGGAATGAGCAGTTCTTC. This translates into CASNRTGNEQFF. Using reference TRBV25-1 and TRBJ2-1 for the parts outside the CDR3, the full variable domain is EADIYQTPRYLVIGTGKKITLECSQTMGHDKMYWYQQDPGMELHLIHYSYGVNSTEKGDLSSESTVSRIRTEHFPLTLESARPSHTSQYLCASNRTGNEQFFGPGTRLTVL.

This clone has a handful of counts. J is TRBJ1-2 and V is TRBV5-4; D remains unclear. Deletions cut 7 bases from V and 8 bases from J, with 15 bases between. CDR3 size: 12 residues. The germline CDR1 and CDR2 sequences are SGHNT and YYREEE (reference sequence). The CDR3 region has the DNA TGTGCCAGCGGGCTCGCCAGCCTGGGCTACACCTTC. Its protein is CASGLASLGYTF.